This T cell receptor beta chain was identified during a study of CD8 T cells in ankylosing spondylitis. The ends were cut back, 3 bases at V and 6 bases at J, with 6 bases in the middle. This CDR3 has 12 amino acids. Germline V gene lookup returns CDR1 DFQATT and CDR2 SNEGSKA (reference sequence). The authors made TCR beta libraries by quantitative 5'-RACE with molecular barcodes. TCRdb recomputed calls from the 5' RACE reads with MiXCR, one row per CDR3 protein. The sample has 250,000 to 400,000 distinct CDR3 sequences; around 10% are singletons. Study results and limitations: Disease-linked clones were found to be CD8+ and relatively rare in peripheral blood. A subset of motif variants has previously been described in the synovial fluid and blood of reactive arthritis. Reports say disease-linked clones showed up significantly more in matched ankylosing spondylitis synovial fluid.

This clonotype was counted many times. The target antigen is unknown. Sequencing used blood, either unsorted or a sorted T cell fraction (not recorded which). V is TRBV20-1 and J is TRBJ1-6; no definite D call. The TCR originated in a female donor with ankylosing spondylitis or in good health (not recorded which). The CDR3 sequence is CSARAPNSPLHF. The CDR3, as DNA: TGCAGTGCTAGGGCTCCTAATTCACCCCTCCACTTT.